These 19 T cell receptor beta chains came from one sample sequenced in a study of T cells in Graves' hyperthyroidism and ophthalmopathy. Researchers amplified the TCR beta CDR3 regions from RNA transcripts. HTBI primers were employed in a first-round RT-PCR of the TCR CDR3. A single record per CDR3 protein comes from TCRdb applying MiXCR to the multiplex PCR reads. The top ten hold more than 25% of the sample, which has approximately 510,000 distinct CDR3 sequences, 20% to 25% seen once. Sequenced sample: blood. All receptors come from a man younger than 35 with Graves' hyperthyroidism.

This chain links TRBV19 with TRBJ2-7; D is unclear. Germline loops: CDR1 LNHDA, CDR2 SQIVND (reference sequence). This CDR3 contains 13 residues. Trimming stripped 4 bases from V and 3 bases from J, with 10 bases between. Here the CDR3 reads CASSNGDGYEQYF. The CDR3 region has the DNA TGTGCCAGTAGTAATGGAGACGGCTACGAGCAGTACTTC.

The chain is built from TRBV2 and TRBJ2-2, with D unclear. Germline lookup yields CDR1 SNHLY and CDR2 FYNNEI. This CDR3 region has 12 residues. Trimming left V 5 bases short and J 7 bases short, with 8 bases between. CDR3 coding DNA: TGTGCCAGCAGTAGAGTTAGCGGGGAGCTGTTTTTT. Its protein is CASSRVSGELFF.

This clonotype was seen repeatedly, ten times or more. The chain carries TRBV24-1 and TRBJ2-7; D possibly corresponds to TRBD1 (5 bases). CDR1 is KGHDR, CDR2 SFDVKD, per germline. V dropped 4 bases and J dropped 5 bases, with 14 bases sitting between them. This CDR3 is built from 14 residues. The CDR3 DNA reads TGTGCCACCAGTGAAGGCAGGGAAGTCGACGAGCAGTACTTC. It is translated as CATSEGREVDEQYF.

The J gene is TRBJ1-2, the V gene TRBV6-5; D is perhaps TRBD1 (5 bases). Trimming removed 4 bases at V and 0 bases at J, with 15 bases between. There are 16 residues in the CDR3. CDR1 and CDR2 (germline): MNHEY, SVGAGI. CDR3 DNA sequence: TGTGCCAGCAGTTCCTCCGGGACGCAGCCTAACTATGGCTACACCTTC. Amino acids: CASSSSGTQPNYGYTF.

This chain links TRBV7-2 with TRBJ1-2; 8 positions agree with TRBD1. The CDR3 contains 14 residues. V gave up 7 bases and J gave up 7 bases; unmatched junction bases: 11. The germline V gene has CDR1 SGHTA and CDR2 FQGNSA. In DNA, the CDR3 is TGTGCCAGCATTCTACCGGGACAGGATATTGGCTACACCTTC. Amino acid sequence: CASILPGQDIGYTF.

This clonotype was detected a few times. The V call is TRBV2, the J call TRBJ2-7; either TRBD1 or TRBD2 may supply D (5 bases each). This CDR3 region has 15 residues. V shed 10 bases and J shed 3 bases, with 22 bases lying between them. From germline, CDR1 is SNHLY and CDR2 FYNNEI. The CDR3 region is CATLWGQRDGYEQYF. CDR3 in DNA: TGTGCCACCCTGTGGGGTCAACGGGACGGCTACGAGCAGTACTTC. Full variable domain (missing parts from reference TRBV2 and TRBJ2-7): EPEVTQTPSHQVTQMGQEVILRCVPISNHLYFYWYRQILGQKVEFLVSFYNNEISEKSEIFDDQFSVERPDGSNFTLKIRSTKLEDSAMYFCATLWGQRDGYEQYFGPGTRLTVT.

Only a few counts were recorded for this clonotype. The J gene is TRBJ1-1, the V gene TRBV19; 11 bases are shared with TRBD1. Per the germline V gene, CDR1 is LNHDA and CDR2 is SQIVND (reference sequence). V lost 5 bases to trimming and J lost 6 bases; unmatched junction nucleotides: 5. The CDR3 is 14 residues long. CDR3 sequence: CASSSSGQGAEAFF. DNA for the CDR3: TGTGCCAGTAGTTCCTCGGGACAGGGGGCTGAAGCTTTCTTT. Full variable domain (outside the CDR3, taken from reference TRBV19 and TRBJ1-1): DGGITQSPKYLFRKEGQNVTLSCEQNLNHDAMYWYRQDPGQGLRLIYYSQIVNDFQKGDIAEGYSVSREKKESFPLTVTSAQKNPTAFYLCASSSSGQGAEAFFGQGTRLTVV.

The chain recombines TRBV6-2 or TRBV6-3 with TRBJ1-2; D gene ambiguous. CDR1 is MNHEY, CDR2 SVGEGT, per germline. The CDR3 has 14 amino acids. Deletions cut 6 bases from V and 4 bases from J, with 15 bases between. The CDR3: CASRGSGTSYGYTF. The CDR3 DNA reads as TGTGCCAGCAGGGGAAGCGGAACGAGCTATGGCTACACCTTC.

This clonotype was seen ten or more times. V usage is TRBV15 and J usage is TRBJ1-6, with TRBD1 as a possible D gene (6 bases). CDR3 length equals 16 residues. V was trimmed by 6 bases and J by 8 bases, leaving 20 bases between them. CDR1 LNHNV and CDR2 YYDKDF come from the germline V gene (reference sequence). This CDR3 is CATRRISGTLDSPLHF. CDR3 in DNA: TGTGCCACCAGACGTATTTCCGGGACATTGGATTCACCCCTCCACTTT.

This clonotype has ten or more counts. Being one base from a much bigger clone, this may be a read error. This chain links TRBV6-1 with TRBJ1-2, with TRBD1 as a possible D gene (5 bases). The germline V and J ends were trimmed by 4 bases and 5 bases, with 17 bases remaining between them. CDR3 length equals 15 residues. CDR1 is MNHNS and CDR2 is SASEGT in the germline V gene. The DNA for the CDR3 is TGTGCCAGCAGTGGAAAGACAGAGAGAGGGTATGGCTACACCTTC. It translates to CASSGKTERGYGYTF.

This clonotype has ten or more counts. V is TRBV7-9 and J is TRBJ2-2; possibly TRBD2 for D (5 bases). V gave up 1 base and J gave up 0 bases, with 6 bases separating them. This CDR3 contains 15 residues. Germline CDR1 reads SEHNR; CDR2 reads FQNEAQ (reference sequence). The CDR3 region is CASSLGTSNTGELFF. DNA for the CDR3: TGTGCCAGCAGCTTAGGGACTTCGAACACCGGGGAGCTGTTTTTT.

The genes are TRBV6-1 and TRBJ2-2; 14 bases line up with TRBD2. Per germline, CDR1 MNHNS and CDR2 SASEGT. This CDR3 has 17 amino acids. V lost 7 bases and J lost 2; bases outside the gene matches: 6. The CDR3 DNA is TGTGCCAGCAATAGAGGACTAGCGGGAGGTAACACCGGGGAGCTGTTTTTT. Amino acids: CASNRGLAGGNTGELFF.

This sequence joins TRBV6-2 or TRBV6-3 and TRBJ2-7; D is possibly TRBD2 (5 bases). The germline V gene encodes CDR1 MNHEY and CDR2 SVGEGT. Between the trimmed V and J ends, which lost 0 bases and 5 bases, there was a span of 20 bases. This CDR3 is built from 17 residues. CDR3 in amino acids: CASSYSTSYTEGDEQYF. Here the CDR3 DNA reads TGTGCCAGCAGTTACTCGACGAGCTACACTGAGGGTGACGAGCAGTACTTC.

This clonotype was counted ten times or more. The chain's CDR3 is CASTITGPYEQYF. The CDR3 DNA sequence: TGTGCCAGCACCATCACGGGACCTTACGAGCAGTACTTC. The V and J genes are TRBV6-2 or TRBV6-3 and TRBJ2-7; tentatively, D is TRBD1 or TRBD2 (5 bases each). This CDR3 is 13 amino acids long. CDR1 MNHEY and CDR2 SVGEGT come from the germline V gene. V was shortened by 7 bases and J by 4 bases, with 14 bases between the two germline ends.

This clonotype was recorded at least ten times. As the CDR3 is not closed by the conserved phenylalanine or tryptophan, this likely results from a read error. It is unclear where the CDR3 begins or ends on the DNA, so no DNA is shown, and the CDR3 is as TCRdb lists it. This chain joins TRBV7-7 and TRBJ2-7. Germline CDR1 SSHAT, CDR2 FNYEAQ (reference sequence). Inclusive of both ends, the CDR3 amounts to 8 amino acids. This chain's CDR3 is CASSLDGC.

This clonotype was seen ten or more times. The CDR3 here is CASSLDTGQSPFF. CDR3 coding DNA: TGTGCCAGCAGCTTAGACACGGGACAGAGCCCTTTCTTT. The rearrangement joins TRBV11-2 to TRBJ1-1, with 7 bases identical to TRBD1. The CDR3 runs to 13 residues. The V gene end was trimmed by 0 bases and the J gene end by 12 bases; junction bases not matched to a gene: 7. Germline-derived CDR1 and CDR2 are SGHAT and FQNNGV.

This clonotype was counted a few times. The chain has TRBV6-1 and TRBJ2-5; D remains ambiguous. The germline V and J ends were trimmed by 3 bases and 5 bases, with 10 bases remaining between them. Per germline, CDR1 MNHNS and CDR2 SASEGT. The CDR3 has 13 residues. The CDR3 region is CASSDPERETQYF. CDR3 nucleotides: TGTGCCAGCAGTGATCCAGAAAGGGAGACCCAGTACTTC.

This clonotype was counted many times. The chain combines TRBV28 with TRBJ1-5; the D gene is possibly TRBD1 (5 bases). Trimming took off 3 bases at V and 5 bases at J, with 23 bases between the two ends. There are 18 residues in the CDR3. Germline CDR1 and CDR2: MDHEN and SYDVKM. The CDR3 loop is CASSLSARDGGMYQPQHF. For the CDR3, the DNA is TGTGCCAGCAGTTTGTCGGCAAGGGACGGGGGGATGTATCAGCCCCAGCATTTT.

The chain combines TRBV3-1 with TRBJ1-5; tentative D call: TRBD1 (5 bases). Trimming removed 1 base from V and 3 bases from J, with 10 bases in between. The CDR3 runs 15 residues. CDR1 is LGHDT, CDR2 YNNKEL, per germline (reference sequence). The CDR3 DNA is TGTGCCAGCAGCCAAGGAGGACACCTCAATCAGCCCCAGCATTTT. Translation gives CASSQGGHLNQPQHF.